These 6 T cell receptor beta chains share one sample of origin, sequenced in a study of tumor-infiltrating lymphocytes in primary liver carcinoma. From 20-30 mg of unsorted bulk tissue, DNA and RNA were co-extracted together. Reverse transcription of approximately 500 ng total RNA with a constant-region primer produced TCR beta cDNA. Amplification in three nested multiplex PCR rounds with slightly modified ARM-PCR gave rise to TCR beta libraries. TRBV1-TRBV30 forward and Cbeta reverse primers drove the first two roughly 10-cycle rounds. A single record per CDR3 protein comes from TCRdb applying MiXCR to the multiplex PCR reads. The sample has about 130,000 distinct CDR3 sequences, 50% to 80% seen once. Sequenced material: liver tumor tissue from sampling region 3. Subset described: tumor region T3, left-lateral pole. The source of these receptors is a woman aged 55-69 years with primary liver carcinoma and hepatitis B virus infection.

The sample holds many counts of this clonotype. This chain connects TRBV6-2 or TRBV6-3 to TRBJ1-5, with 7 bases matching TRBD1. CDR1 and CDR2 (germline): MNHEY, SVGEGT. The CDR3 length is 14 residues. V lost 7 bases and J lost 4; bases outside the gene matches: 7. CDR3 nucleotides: TGTGCCAGCAACGTCCAGGGGGTTAATCAGCCCCAGCATTTT. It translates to CASNVQGVNQPQHF.

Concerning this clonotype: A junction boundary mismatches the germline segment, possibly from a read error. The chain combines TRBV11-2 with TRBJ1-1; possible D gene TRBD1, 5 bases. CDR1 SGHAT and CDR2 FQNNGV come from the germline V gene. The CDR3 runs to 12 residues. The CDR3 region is CACSQGVTEAVF. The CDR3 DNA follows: TGTGCCTGCAGCCAAGGGGTGACCGAAGCTGTCTTT.

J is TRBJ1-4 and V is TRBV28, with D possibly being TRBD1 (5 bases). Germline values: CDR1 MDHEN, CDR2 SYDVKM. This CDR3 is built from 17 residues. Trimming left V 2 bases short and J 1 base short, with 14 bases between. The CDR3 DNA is TGTGCCAGCAGTTTAGGTAGGGGTGTGCGAACTAATGAAAAACTGTTTTTT. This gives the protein CASSLGRGVRTNEKLFF.

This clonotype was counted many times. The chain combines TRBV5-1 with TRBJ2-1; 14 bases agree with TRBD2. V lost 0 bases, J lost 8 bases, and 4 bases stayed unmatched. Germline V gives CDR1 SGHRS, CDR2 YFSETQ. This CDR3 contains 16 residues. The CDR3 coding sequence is TGCGCCAGCAGCTTGGAGGGACTAGCGGGAGTGGATGAGCAGTTCTTC. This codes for CASSLEGLAGVDEQFF.

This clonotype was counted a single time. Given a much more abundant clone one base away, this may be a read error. CDR3 protein: CAWRQGLYPGANVLSF. The DNA for the CDR3 is TGTGCCTGGAGGCAGGGGCTTTACCCTGGGGCCAACGTCCTGAGTTTC. The chain combines TRBV30 with TRBJ2-6, with a tentative D call TRBD1 (6 bases). The CDR3 extends over 16 amino acids. Germline V gene lookup returns CDR1 GTSNPN and CDR2 SVGIG (reference sequence).

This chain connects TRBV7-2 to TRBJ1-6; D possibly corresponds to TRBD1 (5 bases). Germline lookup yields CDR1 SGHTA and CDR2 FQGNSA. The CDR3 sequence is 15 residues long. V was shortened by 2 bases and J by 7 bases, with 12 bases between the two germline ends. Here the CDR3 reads CASSLWSAGNSPLHF. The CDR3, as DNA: TGTGCCAGCAGCTTATGGTCAGCAGGGAATTCACCCCTCCACTTT.